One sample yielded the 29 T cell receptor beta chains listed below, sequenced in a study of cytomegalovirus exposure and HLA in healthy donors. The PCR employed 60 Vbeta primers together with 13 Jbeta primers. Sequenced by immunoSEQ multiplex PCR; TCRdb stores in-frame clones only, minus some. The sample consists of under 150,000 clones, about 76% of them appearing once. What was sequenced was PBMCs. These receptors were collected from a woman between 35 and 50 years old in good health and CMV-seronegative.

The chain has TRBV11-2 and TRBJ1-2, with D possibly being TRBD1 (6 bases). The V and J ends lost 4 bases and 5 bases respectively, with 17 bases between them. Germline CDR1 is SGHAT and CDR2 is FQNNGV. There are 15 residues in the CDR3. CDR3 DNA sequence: TGTGCCAGCAGCTCCTTCTCGACAGGAGAATATGGCTACACCTTC. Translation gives CASSSFSTGEYGYTF.

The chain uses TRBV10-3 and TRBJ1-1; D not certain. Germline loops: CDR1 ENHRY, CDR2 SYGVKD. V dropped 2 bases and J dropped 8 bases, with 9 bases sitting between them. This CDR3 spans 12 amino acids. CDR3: CAISEIPGEAFF. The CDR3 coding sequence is TGTGCCATCAGTGAGATCCCGGGGGAAGCTTTCTTT.

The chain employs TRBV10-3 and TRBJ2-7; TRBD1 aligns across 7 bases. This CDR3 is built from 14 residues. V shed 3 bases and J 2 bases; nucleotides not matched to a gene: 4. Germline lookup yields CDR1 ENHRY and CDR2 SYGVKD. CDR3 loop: CAISEQGRTYEQYF. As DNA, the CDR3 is TGTGCCATCAGTGAACAGGGGCGCACCTACGAGCAGTACTTC.

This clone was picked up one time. In DNA form, the CDR3 reads TGCGCCAGCAGCCCGGCAGCGGGGGGAGGGAATGAGCAGTTCTTC. Its protein is CASSPAAGGGNEQFF. The chain joins TRBV5-1 to TRBJ2-1; 9 bases fit TRBD2. Losses at the gene ends were 4 bases for V and 7 bases for J; bases not matched to a gene: 9. The germline CDR1 and CDR2 sequences are SGHRS and YFSETQ. The CDR3 contains 15 residues.

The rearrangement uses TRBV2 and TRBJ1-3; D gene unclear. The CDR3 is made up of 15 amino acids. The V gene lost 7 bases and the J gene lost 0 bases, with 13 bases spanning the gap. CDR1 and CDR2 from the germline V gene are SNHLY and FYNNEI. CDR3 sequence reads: CASTRGLISGNTIYF. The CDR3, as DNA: TGTGCCAGCACCCGCGGGCTTATCTCTGGAAACACCATATATTTT.

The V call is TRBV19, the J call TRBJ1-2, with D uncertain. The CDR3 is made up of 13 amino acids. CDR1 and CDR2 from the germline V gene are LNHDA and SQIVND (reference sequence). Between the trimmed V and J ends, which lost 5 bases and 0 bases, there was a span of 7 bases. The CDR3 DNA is TGTGCCAGTAGTTTTCTATCTAACTATGGCTACACCTTC. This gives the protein CASSFLSNYGYTF.

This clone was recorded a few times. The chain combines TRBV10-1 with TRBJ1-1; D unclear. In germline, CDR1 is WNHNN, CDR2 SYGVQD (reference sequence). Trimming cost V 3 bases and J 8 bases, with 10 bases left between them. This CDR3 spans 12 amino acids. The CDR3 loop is CASSDPQSEAFF. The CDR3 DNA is TGCGCCAGCAGTGACCCACAGAGCGAAGCTTTCTTT.

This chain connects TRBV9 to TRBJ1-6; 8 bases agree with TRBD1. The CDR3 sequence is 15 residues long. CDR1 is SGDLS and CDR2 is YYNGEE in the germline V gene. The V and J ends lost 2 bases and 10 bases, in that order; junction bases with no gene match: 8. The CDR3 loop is CASSVVDRGGSPLHF. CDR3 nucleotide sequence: TGTGCCAGCAGCGTGGTAGACAGGGGAGGGTCACCCCTCCACTTT.

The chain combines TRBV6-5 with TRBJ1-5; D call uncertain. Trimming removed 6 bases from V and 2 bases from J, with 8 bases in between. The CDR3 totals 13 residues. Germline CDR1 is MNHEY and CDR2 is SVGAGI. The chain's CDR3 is CASRGRGNQPQHF. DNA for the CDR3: TGTGCCAGCAGGGGGAGGGGCAATCAGCCCCAGCATTTT.

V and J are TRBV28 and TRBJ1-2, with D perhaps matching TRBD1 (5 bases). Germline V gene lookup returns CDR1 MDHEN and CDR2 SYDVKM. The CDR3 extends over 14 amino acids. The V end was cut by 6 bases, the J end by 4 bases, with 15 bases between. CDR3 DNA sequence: TGTGCCAGCAGGGGTACAGGCGGGACCTATGGCTACACCTTC. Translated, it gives CASRGTGGTYGYTF.

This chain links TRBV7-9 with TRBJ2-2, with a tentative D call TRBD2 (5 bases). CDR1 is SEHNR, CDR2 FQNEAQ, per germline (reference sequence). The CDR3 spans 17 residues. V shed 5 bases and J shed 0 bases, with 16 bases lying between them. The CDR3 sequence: CASSDLVRGPNTGELFF. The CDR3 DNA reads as TGTGCCAGCAGCGACCTAGTTCGGGGTCCGAACACCGGGGAGCTGTTTTTT.

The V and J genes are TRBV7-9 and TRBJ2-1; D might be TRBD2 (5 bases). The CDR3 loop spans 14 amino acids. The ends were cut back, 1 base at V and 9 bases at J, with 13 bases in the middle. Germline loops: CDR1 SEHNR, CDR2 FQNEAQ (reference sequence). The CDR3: CASSLGGGVGEQFF. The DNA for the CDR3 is TGTGCCAGCAGCTTAGGCGGAGGCGTGGGTGAGCAGTTCTTC.

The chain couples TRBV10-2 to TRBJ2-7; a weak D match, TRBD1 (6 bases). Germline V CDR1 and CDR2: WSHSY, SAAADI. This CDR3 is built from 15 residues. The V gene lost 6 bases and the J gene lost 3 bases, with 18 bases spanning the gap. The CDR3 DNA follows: TGCGCCAGCAGGGACAGCTCCCCAGGGCGCTACGAGCAGTACTTC. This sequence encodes CASRDSSPGRYEQYF.

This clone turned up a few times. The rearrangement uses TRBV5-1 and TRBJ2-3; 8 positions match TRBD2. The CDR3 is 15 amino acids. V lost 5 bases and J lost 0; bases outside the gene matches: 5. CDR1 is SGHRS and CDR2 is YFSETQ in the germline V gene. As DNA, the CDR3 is TGCGCCAGCAGACGGACTAGCCCTAGCACAGATACGCAGTATTTT. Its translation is CASRRTSPSTDTQYF.

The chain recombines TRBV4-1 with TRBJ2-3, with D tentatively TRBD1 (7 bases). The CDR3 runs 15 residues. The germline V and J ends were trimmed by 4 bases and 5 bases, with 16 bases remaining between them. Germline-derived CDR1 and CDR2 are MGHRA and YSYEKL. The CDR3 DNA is TGCGCCAGCAGCCGAGATCGACAGGGAGGAGATACGCAGTATTTT. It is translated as CASSRDRQGGDTQYF.

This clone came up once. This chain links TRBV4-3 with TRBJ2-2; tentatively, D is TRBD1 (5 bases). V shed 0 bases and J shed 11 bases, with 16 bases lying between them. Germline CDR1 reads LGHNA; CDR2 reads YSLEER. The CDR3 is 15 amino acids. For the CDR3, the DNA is TGCGCCAGCAGCCAAGATGGGGCTGGCTTTGAAGAGCTGTTTTTT. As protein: CASSQDGAGFEELFF.

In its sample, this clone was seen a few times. This chain's CDR3 is CASSLTEPQLYGYTF. For the CDR3, the DNA is TGCGCCAGCAGCTTGACCGAACCCCAACTATATGGCTACACCTTC. The chain is built from TRBV5-1 and TRBJ1-2; no reliable D call. Germline V gene lookup returns CDR1 SGHRS and CDR2 YFSETQ. This CDR3 is 15 amino acids long. With 1 base removed from V and 5 bases from J, the gap between germline ends came to 15 bases.

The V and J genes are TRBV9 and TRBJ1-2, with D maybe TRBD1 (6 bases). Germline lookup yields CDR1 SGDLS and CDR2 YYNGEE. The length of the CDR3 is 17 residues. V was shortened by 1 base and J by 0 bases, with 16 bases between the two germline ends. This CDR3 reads CASSVMARDNPNYGYTF. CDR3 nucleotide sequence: TGTGCCAGCAGCGTAATGGCCAGGGACAACCCTAACTATGGCTACACCTTC.

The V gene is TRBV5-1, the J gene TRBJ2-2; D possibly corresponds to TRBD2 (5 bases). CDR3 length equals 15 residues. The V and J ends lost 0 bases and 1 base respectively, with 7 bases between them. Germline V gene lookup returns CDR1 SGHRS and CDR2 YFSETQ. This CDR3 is CASSLDRGNTGELFF. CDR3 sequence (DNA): TGCGCCAGCAGCTTGGATCGGGGGAACACCGGGGAGCTGTTTTTT. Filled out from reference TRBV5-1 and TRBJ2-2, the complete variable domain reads KAGVTQTPRYLIKTRGQQVTLSCSPISGHRSVSWYQQTPGQGLQFLFEYFSETQRNKGNFPGRFSGRQFSNSRSEMNVSTLELGDSALYLCASSLDRGNTGELFFGEGSRLTVL.

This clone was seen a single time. CDR3 sequence reads: CASSELISGAETQYF. As DNA, the CDR3 is TGTGCCAGCAGTGAATTGATTAGCGGGGCCGAGACCCAGTACTTC. The J gene is TRBJ2-5, the V gene TRBV6-1; 8 bases fit TRBD2. J was trimmed by 5 bases and V by 2 bases; bases with no gene match: 7. The CDR3 has 15 residues. The germline V gene has CDR1 MNHNS and CDR2 SASEGT.

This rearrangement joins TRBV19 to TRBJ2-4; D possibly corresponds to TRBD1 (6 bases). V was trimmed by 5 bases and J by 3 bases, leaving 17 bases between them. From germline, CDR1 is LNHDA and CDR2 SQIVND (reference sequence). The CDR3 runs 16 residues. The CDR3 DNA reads TGTGCCAGTAGTTTGGACAGCGAGATGTACAAAAACATTCAGTACTTC. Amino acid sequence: CASSLDSEMYKNIQYF.

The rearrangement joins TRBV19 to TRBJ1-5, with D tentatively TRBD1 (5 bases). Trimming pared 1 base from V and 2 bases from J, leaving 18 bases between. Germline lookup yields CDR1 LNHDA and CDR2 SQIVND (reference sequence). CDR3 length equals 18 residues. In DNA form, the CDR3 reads TGTGCCAGTAGTATAGGTCCCGGGGGGGGGTTGCGCAATCAGCCCCAGCATTTT. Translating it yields CASSIGPGGGLRNQPQHF.

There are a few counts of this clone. The CDR3 protein is CASRPQGLSYNSPLHF. CDR3 sequence (DNA): TGTGCCAGCAGACCGCAGGGTCTATCCTATAATTCACCCCTCCACTTT. The chain employs TRBV28 and TRBJ1-6, with D possibly being TRBD1 (5 bases). The V and J ends lost 6 bases and 1 base respectively, with 13 bases between them. This CDR3 comprises 16 residues. From germline, CDR1 is MDHEN and CDR2 SYDVKM.

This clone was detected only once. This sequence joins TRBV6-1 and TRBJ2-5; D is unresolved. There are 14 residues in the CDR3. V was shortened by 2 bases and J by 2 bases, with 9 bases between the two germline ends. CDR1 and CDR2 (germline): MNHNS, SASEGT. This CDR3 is CASSEWAGQETQYF. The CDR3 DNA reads TGTGCCAGCAGTGAATGGGCAGGACAAGAGACCCAGTACTTC.

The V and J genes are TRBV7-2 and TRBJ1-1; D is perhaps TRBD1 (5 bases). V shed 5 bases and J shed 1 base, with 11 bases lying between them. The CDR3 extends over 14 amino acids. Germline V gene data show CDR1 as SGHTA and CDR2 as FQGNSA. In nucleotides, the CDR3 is TGTGCCAGCAGCCCGGACACTACGAACACTGAAGCTTTCTTT. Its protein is CASSPDTTNTEAFF.

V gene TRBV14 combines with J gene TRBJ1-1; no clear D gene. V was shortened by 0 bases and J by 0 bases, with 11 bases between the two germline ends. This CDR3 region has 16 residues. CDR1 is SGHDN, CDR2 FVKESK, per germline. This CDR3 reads CASSQDKQTMNTEAFF. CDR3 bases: TGTGCCAGCAGCCAAGATAAACAGACTATGAACACTGAAGCTTTCTTT.

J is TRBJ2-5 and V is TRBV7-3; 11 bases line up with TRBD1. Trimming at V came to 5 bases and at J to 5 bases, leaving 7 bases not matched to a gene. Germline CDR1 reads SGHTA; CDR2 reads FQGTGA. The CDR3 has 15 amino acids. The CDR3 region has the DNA TGTGCCAGCAGCCTCGGGACAGGGGGGCGGGAGACCCAGTACTTC. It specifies CASSLGTGGRETQYF.

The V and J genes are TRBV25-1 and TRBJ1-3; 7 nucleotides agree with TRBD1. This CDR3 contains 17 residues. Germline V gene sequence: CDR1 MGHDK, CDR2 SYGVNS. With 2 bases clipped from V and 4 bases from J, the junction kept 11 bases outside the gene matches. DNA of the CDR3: TGTGCCAGCAGTGAACCTGGGAAGGGGGCGAGGGGAAACACCATATATTTT. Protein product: CASSEPGKGARGNTIYF.

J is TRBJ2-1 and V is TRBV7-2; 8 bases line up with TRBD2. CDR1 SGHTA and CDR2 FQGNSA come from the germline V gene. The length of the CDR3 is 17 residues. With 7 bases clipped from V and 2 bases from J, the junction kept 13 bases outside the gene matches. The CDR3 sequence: CASNSRWAGGAYNEQFF. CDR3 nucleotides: TGTGCCAGCAACTCTCGCTGGGCCGGGGGGGCCTACAATGAGCAGTTCTTC.